This T cell receptor beta chain derives from a study of blood T cells in healthy people across ages. Donation came from healthy Caucasian individuals in Russia who were aged about 6 to 95. Total RNA extracted from each sample amounted to at least 6 micrograms. The CDR3 length is 14 residues. Germline lookup yields CDR1 DFQATT and CDR2 SNEGSKA (reference sequence). Trimming took 2 bases from V and 0 from J; bases not matched to a gene: 2. Then a second PCR, running roughly 7 to 11 cycles, was carried out with a sample-barcoded 5' primer and a J-beta primer mix. TCRdb processed the 5' RACE reads anew with MiXCR; each CDR3 protein has one entry. The table includes under 850,000 distinct CDR3 sequences, 36% detected once. This clonotype was seen only a few times.

The sequenced material came from blood. This clonotype was sampled from a man aged 18 to 30 in good health. This chain uses TRBV20-1 with TRBJ2-3; 7 bases are a match to TRBD1. The CDR3, as DNA: TGCAGTGCTAGAAAGGGGGCCAGCACAGATACGCAGTATTTT. Protein sequence: CSARKGASTDTQYF.